Below, 25 T cell receptor beta chains from the same sample are listed, as sequenced in a study of blood T cell repertoires in COVID-19. TCRdb's copy holds only in-frame clones and misses some; the assay was immunoSEQ multiplex PCR. Found here are about 160,000 clones, around four fifths of them singletons; the top ten hold around 20%. Sequencing was carried out using peripheral blood. The receptor set was obtained from a woman at least 80 years old with acute or convalescent COVID-19.

This clone appeared once. One junction end does not reproduce the germline sequence, and a read error may be involved. The chain employs TRBV6-2 or TRBV6-3 and TRBJ2-5, with D possibly TRBD1 on 5 matching bases. CDR3 length: 13 residues. Germline V CDR1 and CDR2: MNHEY, SVGEGT. CDR3 amino acids: CASTYGRVGTQYF. In DNA, the CDR3 is TGTGCCAGCACTTACGGCAGGGTTGGGACCCAGTACTTC.

This chain links TRBV6-4 with TRBJ1-2; a possible D gene is TRBD1 (6 bases). This CDR3 is 13 amino acids long. The germline CDR1 and CDR2 sequences are MRHNA and SNTAGT. The V gene lost 4 bases and the J gene lost 5 bases, with 11 bases spanning the gap. CDR3 coding DNA: TGTGCCAGCAGTGCAACAGGGAAATATGGCTACACCTTC. The encoded protein is CASSATGKYGYTF.

The rearrangement joins TRBV27 to TRBJ2-3; 8 bases fit TRBD2. Trimming removed 4 bases from V and 14 bases from J; junction bases left unmatched: 14. The CDR3 contains 14 residues. Germline V gene lookup returns CDR1 MNHEY and CDR2 SMNVEV (reference sequence). CDR3 nucleotide sequence: TGTGCCAGCAGTTCTTCCCGGCTGACTAGCGCGGCGTATTTT. It is translated as CASSSSRLTSAAYF.

This chain joins TRBV6-9 and TRBJ2-3, with 12 bases lining up with TRBD2. The CDR3 length is 18 residues. With V trimmed by 8 bases and J by 3 bases, 15 bases remained unmatched. CDR1 and CDR2 from the germline V gene are MNHGY and SVAAGI. CDR3 bases: TGTGCCAGCCGCCGGTCGGCTAGCGGGAGGGCCAGGACAGATACGCAGTATTTT. As protein: CASRRSASGRARTDTQYF.

This sequence joins TRBV18 and TRBJ2-7; tentative D call: TRBD2 (5 bases). V lost 8 bases and J lost 2, with 16 bases in between. Germline values: CDR1 KGHSH, CDR2 LQKENI. The CDR3 spans 14 residues. The CDR3 is CASTAGGQTYEQYF. The CDR3, as DNA: TGTGCCAGCACGGCGGGCGGCCAGACCTACGAGCAGTACTTC. Looking up the rest from reference TRBV18 and TRBJ2-7 gives the full variable domain: NAGVMQNPRHLVRRRGQEARLRCSPMKGHSHVYWYRQLPEEGLKFMVYLQKENIIDESGMPKERFSAEFPKEGPSILRIQQVVRGDSAAYFCASTAGGQTYEQYFGPGTRLTVT.

As DNA, the CDR3 is TGTGCCAGCAGTTTATCCGGTTATAATTCACCCCTCCACTTT. Encoded protein: CASSLSGYNSPLHF. This chain uses TRBV27 with TRBJ1-6; D unresolved. The CDR3 has 14 amino acids. V lost 0 bases, J lost 4 bases, and 4 bases lay in between. The germline CDR1 and CDR2 sequences are MNHEY and SMNVEV (reference sequence).

The chain recombines TRBV2 with TRBJ2-1; 10 nucleotides line up with TRBD1. Germline trimming cut 3 bases from V and 7 bases from J; bases unmatched to any gene: 3. The CDR3 contains 14 residues. Per germline, CDR1 SNHLY and CDR2 FYNNEI. The CDR3: CASSDRQGANEQFF. The CDR3 DNA follows: TGTGCCAGCAGTGACCGACAGGGGGCAAATGAGCAGTTCTTC.

This chain connects TRBV21-1 to TRBJ2-5; TRBD2, the table's D call, was not compared with the DNA. TRBV21-1 is an annotated pseudogene. The CDR3 has 14 amino acids. Written as DNA, the CDR3 is TGTGCCAGCAGCAACACGAGGAACCAAGAGACCCAGTACTTC. Its protein is CASSNTRNQETQYF.

This clone showed up just once. The chain combines TRBV13 with TRBJ2-1; TRBD2 aligns across 12 bases. Unmatched junction bases numbered 7, after V lost 4 bases and J lost 6 bases. The CDR3 runs 16 residues. CDR1 and CDR2 from the germline V gene are PRHDT and FYEKMQ (reference sequence). The CDR3 nucleotides are TGTGCCAGCAGCTCGCTTAGGACTAGCGGGACCAATGAGCAGTTCTTC. Amino acid sequence: CASSSLRTSGTNEQFF.

The chain couples TRBV20-1 to TRBJ1-1; D is ambiguous. V was clipped by 1 base and J by 6 bases, with 6 bases between them. Germline CDR1 reads DFQATT; CDR2 reads SNEGSKA (reference sequence). This CDR3 region has 11 residues. The CDR3 region has the DNA TGCAGTGCTAGAGTATGGCCTGAAGCTTTCTTT. This codes for CSARVWPEAFF.

This clone was observed a single time. This chain uses TRBV5-1 with TRBJ1-4; D uncertain. Germline V lookup: CDR1 SGHRS, CDR2 YFSETQ. Between the trimmed V and J ends, which lost 5 bases and 8 bases, there was a span of 16 bases. The CDR3 runs 14 residues. CDR3 nucleotide sequence: TGCGCCAGCAGGGGTGAGGGTCTTTACGAAAAACTGTTTTTT. Translating it yields CASRGEGLYEKLFF.

This chain's CDR3 is CASSLAPQGTYTF. CDR3 nucleotide sequence: TGTGCCAGCAGTTTGGCACCACAGGGCACCTACACCTTC. The gene calls are TRBV12-3 or TRBV12-4 and TRBJ1-2; a weak D match, TRBD1 (6 bases). V was trimmed by 3 bases and J by 10 bases, leaving 15 bases between them. CDR3 length: 13 residues.

This chain uses TRBV19 with TRBJ1-2, with TRBD1 identical over 7 bases. The CDR3 spans 15 residues. Germline V gene data show CDR1 as LNHDA and CDR2 as SQIVND (reference sequence). V lost 4 bases, J lost 7 bases, and 12 bases stayed unmatched. The CDR3 protein is CASSTGDRVPFGYTF. The DNA for the CDR3 is TGTGCCAGTAGTACGGGCGACAGGGTCCCGTTTGGCTACACCTTC.

The chain uses TRBV18 and TRBJ2-3, with D hard to call. This CDR3 is 14 amino acids long. CDR1 and CDR2 (germline): KGHSH, LQKENI. The V and J ends lost 4 bases and 0 bases respectively, with 8 bases between them. CDR3 region: CASSRSESTDTQYF. In nucleotides, the CDR3 is TGTGCCAGCTCACGATCCGAGAGCACAGATACGCAGTATTTT. Supplemented by reference TRBV18 and TRBJ2-3, the full variable domain reads NAGVMQNPRHLVRRRGQEARLRCSPMKGHSHVYWYRQLPEEGLKFMVYLQKENIIDESGMPKERFSAEFPKEGPSILRIQQVVRGDSAAYFCASSRSESTDTQYFGPGTRLTVL.

This clone showed up just once. The chain employs TRBV20-1 and TRBJ1-2, with a weak D call TRBD1 (6 bases). The CDR3 spans 12 residues. The germline V gene encodes CDR1 DFQATT and CDR2 SNEGSKA (reference sequence). Trimming shortened V by 3 bases and J by 2 bases, and 7 bases separated the two germline ends. Here the CDR3 reads CSASGGNYGYTF. CDR3 bases: TGCAGTGCTAGTGGGGGCAACTATGGCTACACCTTC.

The chain joins TRBV7-9 to TRBJ2-7; 7 positions agree with TRBD2. V dropped 3 bases and J dropped 6; count of bases not matched to a gene: 8. CDR1 and CDR2 (germline): SEHNR, FQNEAQ (reference sequence). The CDR3 sequence is 14 residues long. CDR3 nucleotides: TGTGCCAGCAGCTTTTCGGGGGGAAAGCCCGAGCAGTACTTC. This codes for CASSFSGGKPEQYF. Based on the CDR3 plus reference TRBV7-9 and TRBJ2-7, the full variable domain is DTGVSQNPRHKITKRGQNVTFRCDPISEHNRLYWYRQTLGQGPEFLTYFQNEAQLEKSRLLSDRFSAERPKGSFSTLEIQRTEQGDSAMYLCASSFSGGKPEQYFGPGTRLTVT.

This chain uses TRBV7-2 with TRBJ2-1; 8 bases are shared with TRBD2. This CDR3 has 14 residues. The V gene end was trimmed by 5 bases and the J gene end by 10 bases; junction bases not matched to a gene: 10. In germline, CDR1 is SGHTA, CDR2 FQGNSA. In DNA, the CDR3 is TGTGCCAGCAGCCCCTCCGTAGCGGGAAACGAGCAGTTCTTC. Its protein is CASSPSVAGNEQFF.

The chain combines TRBV27 with TRBJ1-2, with D possibly TRBD1 on 6 matching bases. Between the trimmed V and J ends, which lost 6 bases and 1 base, there was a span of 18 bases. This CDR3 comprises 16 residues. From germline, CDR1 is MNHEY and CDR2 SMNVEV (reference sequence). The CDR3 DNA reads as TGTGCCAGCAGCCCCGCCGGGGGGCGGGTTAACTATGGCTACACCTTC. Encoded protein: CASSPAGGRVNYGYTF.

In its sample, this clone was seen once. This sequence joins TRBV28 and TRBJ2-1; 10 bases line up with TRBD2. V shed 7 bases, J shed 4 bases, and the junction held 7 bases outside the gene matches. There are 15 residues in the CDR3. Germline CDR1 is MDHEN and CDR2 is SYDVKM. CDR3 region: CASKTSGRVYNEQFF. The CDR3 DNA reads TGTGCCAGCAAGACAAGCGGGAGGGTATACAATGAGCAGTTCTTC.

The chain joins TRBV3-1 (or the pseudogene TRBV3-2) to TRBJ2-1, with 16 bases fitting TRBD2. This CDR3 comprises 17 residues. Losses at the gene ends were 1 base for V and 10 bases for J; bases not matched to a gene: 7. Germline V gene sequence: CDR1 LGHDT, CDR2 YNNKEL (reference sequence). The CDR3 sequence is CASSQVRPGLAGGEQFF. In nucleotides, the CDR3 is TGTGCCAGCAGCCAAGTTCGGCCGGGACTAGCGGGAGGGGAGCAGTTCTTC.

This clone was recorded only once. The J gene is TRBJ2-2, the V gene TRBV30, with D unresolved. CDR1 GTSNPN and CDR2 SVGIG come from the germline V gene (reference sequence). V was pared by 0 bases and J by 6 bases, with 8 bases between. This CDR3 contains 13 residues. CDR3 in amino acids: CAWSVESAGELFF. CDR3 sequence (DNA): TGTGCCTGGAGTGTCGAGTCCGCCGGGGAGCTGTTTTTT.

V is TRBV5-1 and J is TRBJ2-2, with TRBD2 identical over 10 bases. Germline CDR1 is SGHRS and CDR2 is YFSETQ. J was trimmed by 0 bases and V by 4 bases; bases with no gene match: 9. The CDR3 is 18 residues long. CDR3 sequence: CASSSRPLAGANTGELFF. DNA of the CDR3: TGCGCCAGCAGCAGCAGGCCGCTAGCGGGGGCGAACACCGGGGAGCTGTTTTTT.

The gene calls are TRBV5-1 and TRBJ2-5; D is perhaps TRBD2 (6 bases). The CDR3 has 13 residues. Germline V CDR1 and CDR2: SGHRS, YFSETQ. With 2 bases removed from V and 5 bases from J, the gap between germline ends came to 10 bases. The CDR3 loop reads CASSLSGVETQYF. The DNA for the CDR3 is TGCGCCAGCAGCTTATCGGGGGTGGAGACCCAGTACTTC. The whole variable domain, remainder taken from reference TRBV5-1 and TRBJ2-5, is KAGVTQTPRYLIKTRGQQVTLSCSPISGHRSVSWYQQTPGQGLQFLFEYFSETQRNKGNFPGRFSGRQFSNSRSEMNVSTLELGDSALYLCASSLSGVETQYFGPGTRLLVL.

This chain joins TRBV7-9 and TRBJ2-7; maybe TRBD1 (5 bases). With 5 bases removed from V and 1 base from J, the gap between germline ends came to 15 bases. Germline V CDR1 and CDR2: SEHNR, FQNEAQ (reference sequence). This CDR3 contains 15 residues. Here the CDR3 DNA reads TGTGCCAGCAGCGTCCATGACAGTAGTTCCTACGAGCAGTACTTC. This gives the protein CASSVHDSSSYEQYF.

This chain joins TRBV28 and TRBJ2-1; 7 bases are shared with TRBD2. V was clipped by 7 bases and J by 0 bases; unmatched bases: 12. This CDR3 region has 17 residues. CDR1 is MDHEN, CDR2 SYDVKM, per germline. The CDR3 nucleotides read TGTGCCAGCACCTCATCCGGGACTATAAACTCCTACAATGAGCAGTTCTTC. It codes for CASTSSGTINSYNEQFF.